This T cell receptor (beta chain) emerged from a study of T cell responses to AZD1222 COVID-19 vaccine. The repertoire was sequenced with immunoSEQ multiplex PCR; TCRdb's copy has only in-frame clones and lacks some. The profile covers approximately 92,000 clones, with over 80% appearing a single time and roughly 7.5% taken by the ten largest. The CDR3 length is 16 residues. The receptor's source is an adult in good health. The genes are TRBV12-2 and TRBJ2-4. TRBV12-2 has pseudogene status. This material consisted of peripheral blood, taken on day 0 of AZD1222 vaccination. The CDR3 region has the DNA TGTGCAAGTCGCTTAGACGGGACGATAGCCAAAAACATTCAGTACTTC. Translation: CASRLDGTIAKNIQYF.